The 11 T cell receptor beta chains below all came from one sample that was sequenced in a study of shared clonotypes between healthy human individuals. Generated by immunoSEQ multiplex PCR, the TCRdb table keeps only in-frame clones and is missing some. The sample yields about 2.3 million clones, about 92% seen once. Sequencing was done on a sample of naive CD4+ T cells from PBMCs. Subset of the sample: CD45RA+ positively selected. Receptor source: a man younger than 35 in good health. Some clones in this sample may be carry-over from other donors' samples.

The chain combines TRBV5-1 with TRBJ1-2, with 8 nucleotides matching TRBD1. In germline, CDR1 is SGHRS, CDR2 YFSETQ. V gave up 4 bases and J gave up 4 bases; unmatched junction bases: 6. The CDR3 has 14 amino acids. This chain's CDR3 is CASSPDRVVYGYTF. The CDR3 region has the DNA TGCGCCAGCAGCCCGGACAGGGTGGTCTATGGCTACACCTTC. The variable domain in full, completed from reference TRBV5-1 and TRBJ1-2, reads KAGVTQTPRYLIKTRGQQVTLSCSPISGHRSVSWYQQTPGQGLQFLFEYFSETQRNKGNFPGRFSGRQFSNSRSEMNVSTLELGDSALYLCASSPDRVVYGYTFGSGTRLTVV.

The DNA for the CDR3 is TGTGCCAGTAGTATTCAGGGAGGGACCGAGCAGTACTTC. Protein product: CASSIQGGTEQYF. This sequence joins TRBV19 and TRBJ2-7, with 7 bases aligning to TRBD2. Per the germline V gene, CDR1 is LNHDA and CDR2 is SQIVND (reference sequence). This CDR3 region has 13 residues. J gave up 6 bases and V 3 bases, and 5 bases lay outside the gene matches.

The chain employs TRBV28 and TRBJ1-2; 8 nucleotides line up with TRBD1. The V gene end was trimmed by 8 bases and the J gene end by 2 bases; junction bases not matched to a gene: 4. In germline, CDR1 is MDHEN, CDR2 SYDVKM. This CDR3 is 13 amino acids long. The CDR3, as DNA: TGTGCCAGCGGACAGGGAAGAAACTATGGCTACACCTTC. Translation: CASGQGRNYGYTF.

This chain uses TRBV19 with TRBJ1-2, with D perhaps matching TRBD1 (5 bases). Looked up from germline, CDR1 is LNHDA and CDR2 is SQIVND (reference sequence). The CDR3 sequence is 17 residues long. Trimming left V 3 bases short and J 4 bases short, with 21 bases between. CDR3 sequence reads: CASSIPGQGALLYGYTF. The DNA of the CDR3 is TGTGCCAGTAGTATCCCTGGCCAGGGCGCACTTCTCTATGGCTACACCTTC.

The chain uses TRBV5-6 and TRBJ1-6; no reliable D call. Trimming took 0 bases from V and 9 from J, leaving 7 bases between them. Germline CDR1 and CDR2: SGHDT and YYEEEE. This CDR3 has 13 amino acids. The chain's CDR3 is CASSLGVSSPLHF. The CDR3 bases are TGTGCCAGCAGCTTGGGGGTTAGTTCACCCCTCCACTTT.

V usage is TRBV28 and J usage is TRBJ2-2, with D possibly being TRBD1 or TRBD2 (5 bases each). Per germline, CDR1 MDHEN and CDR2 SYDVKM. The CDR3 is 15 amino acids. V was clipped by 6 bases and J by 4 bases, with 15 bases between them. DNA of the CDR3: TGTGCCAGCAGAACCCGTGGGGACGGCACCGGGGAGCTGTTTTTT. This codes for CASRTRGDGTGELFF.

J is TRBJ2-3 and V is TRBV15; D gene ambiguous. CDR1 is LNHNV, CDR2 YYDKDF, per germline (reference sequence). The germline V and J ends were trimmed by 1 base and 4 bases, with 6 bases remaining between them. The CDR3 has 13 amino acids. CDR3 bases: TGTGCCACCAGCAGAGGTGGAGCAGATACGCAGTATTTT. Translated, it gives CATSRGGADTQYF. The full variable domain, with the rest looked up from reference TRBV15 and TRBJ2-3, is DAMVIQNPRYQVTQFGKPVTLSCSQTLNHNVMYWYQQKSSQAPKLLFHYYDKDFNNEADTPDNFQSRRPNTSFCFLDIRSPGLGDTAMYLCATSRGGADTQYFGPGTRLTVL.

The chain couples TRBV7-9 to TRBJ1-2; TRBD1 matches at 9 bases. Trimming cost V 5 bases and J 5 bases; bases outside gene matches: 9. The CDR3 extends over 15 amino acids. Germline V gives CDR1 SEHNR, CDR2 FQNEAQ (reference sequence). The CDR3: CASSPGGQGRYGYTF. The CDR3 bases are TGTGCCAGCAGCCCAGGGGGACAGGGACGTTATGGCTACACCTTC.

This clone was observed a single time. The rearrangement links TRBV5-1 to TRBJ1-5, with TRBD1 as a possible D gene (6 bases). Germline lookup yields CDR1 SGHRS and CDR2 YFSETQ. CDR3 length equals 15 residues. The V gene lost 1 base and the J gene lost 5 bases, with 13 bases spanning the gap. Here the CDR3 reads CASSLSGRGDQPQHF. The CDR3 coding sequence is TGCGCCAGCAGCTTGTCCGGGAGGGGGGATCAGCCCCAGCATTTT.

The chain combines TRBV11-2 with TRBJ2-2; D gene unclear. Germline CDR1 SGHAT, CDR2 FQNNGV. The CDR3 is made up of 15 amino acids. Trimming shortened V by 2 bases and J by 4 bases, and 11 bases separated the two germline ends. CDR3 nucleotides: TGTGCCAGCAGCTTAAGCATTTCGGGCACCGGGGAGCTGTTTTTT. Translation gives CASSLSISGTGELFF.

Remarks on this clone: The sample holds other DNA sequences that translate to the same CDR3. This rearrangement joins TRBV7-9 to TRBJ1-1; D remains unclear. Germline assignment: CDR1 SEHNR and CDR2 FQNEAQ (reference sequence). The V end lost 3 bases, the J end lost 0 bases, and 8 bases lay between the germline ends. The CDR3 sequence is 14 residues long. CDR3 loop: CASSFGQVNTEAFF. CDR3 coding DNA: TGTGCCAGCAGCTTCGGGCAGGTGAACACTGAAGCTTTCTTT.